This T cell receptor (beta chain) was observed in a study of OX40 agonist ivuxolimab in advanced cancers. Across the whole study: Head and neck, renal cell, melanoma or hepatocellular carcinoma were the cancers that dose-escalation patients had. Study findings and constraints: The specificity for antigen of the expanded peripheral T cells was not determined. CD8+ T cells averaged more expanded clones than CD4+.

TCRdb's copy holds only in-frame clones and misses some; the assay was immunoSEQ multiplex PCR. The table lists around 76,000 clones, 85% to 95% of them singletons, with about a fifth in the top ten. Notes on this clone: The antigen remains unidentified.

V was pared by 3 bases and J by 11 bases, with 19 bases between. The CDR3 is made up of 14 amino acids. Germline V lookup: CDR1 KGHSH, CDR2 LQKENI. This TCR derives from an adult with an advanced solid tumor such as melanoma, head and neck, liver or kidney cancer. The material was CD4+ or CD8+ T cells sorted from blood, obtained in a trial of the OX40 agonist ivuxolimab. The V gene is TRBV18, the J gene TRBJ2-5; a possible D gene is TRBD2 (5 bases). The CDR3 nucleotides read TGTGCCAGCTCACCTCCTCTGACCCGGGGAGAGCAGTACTTC. It translates to CASSPPLTRGEQYF.